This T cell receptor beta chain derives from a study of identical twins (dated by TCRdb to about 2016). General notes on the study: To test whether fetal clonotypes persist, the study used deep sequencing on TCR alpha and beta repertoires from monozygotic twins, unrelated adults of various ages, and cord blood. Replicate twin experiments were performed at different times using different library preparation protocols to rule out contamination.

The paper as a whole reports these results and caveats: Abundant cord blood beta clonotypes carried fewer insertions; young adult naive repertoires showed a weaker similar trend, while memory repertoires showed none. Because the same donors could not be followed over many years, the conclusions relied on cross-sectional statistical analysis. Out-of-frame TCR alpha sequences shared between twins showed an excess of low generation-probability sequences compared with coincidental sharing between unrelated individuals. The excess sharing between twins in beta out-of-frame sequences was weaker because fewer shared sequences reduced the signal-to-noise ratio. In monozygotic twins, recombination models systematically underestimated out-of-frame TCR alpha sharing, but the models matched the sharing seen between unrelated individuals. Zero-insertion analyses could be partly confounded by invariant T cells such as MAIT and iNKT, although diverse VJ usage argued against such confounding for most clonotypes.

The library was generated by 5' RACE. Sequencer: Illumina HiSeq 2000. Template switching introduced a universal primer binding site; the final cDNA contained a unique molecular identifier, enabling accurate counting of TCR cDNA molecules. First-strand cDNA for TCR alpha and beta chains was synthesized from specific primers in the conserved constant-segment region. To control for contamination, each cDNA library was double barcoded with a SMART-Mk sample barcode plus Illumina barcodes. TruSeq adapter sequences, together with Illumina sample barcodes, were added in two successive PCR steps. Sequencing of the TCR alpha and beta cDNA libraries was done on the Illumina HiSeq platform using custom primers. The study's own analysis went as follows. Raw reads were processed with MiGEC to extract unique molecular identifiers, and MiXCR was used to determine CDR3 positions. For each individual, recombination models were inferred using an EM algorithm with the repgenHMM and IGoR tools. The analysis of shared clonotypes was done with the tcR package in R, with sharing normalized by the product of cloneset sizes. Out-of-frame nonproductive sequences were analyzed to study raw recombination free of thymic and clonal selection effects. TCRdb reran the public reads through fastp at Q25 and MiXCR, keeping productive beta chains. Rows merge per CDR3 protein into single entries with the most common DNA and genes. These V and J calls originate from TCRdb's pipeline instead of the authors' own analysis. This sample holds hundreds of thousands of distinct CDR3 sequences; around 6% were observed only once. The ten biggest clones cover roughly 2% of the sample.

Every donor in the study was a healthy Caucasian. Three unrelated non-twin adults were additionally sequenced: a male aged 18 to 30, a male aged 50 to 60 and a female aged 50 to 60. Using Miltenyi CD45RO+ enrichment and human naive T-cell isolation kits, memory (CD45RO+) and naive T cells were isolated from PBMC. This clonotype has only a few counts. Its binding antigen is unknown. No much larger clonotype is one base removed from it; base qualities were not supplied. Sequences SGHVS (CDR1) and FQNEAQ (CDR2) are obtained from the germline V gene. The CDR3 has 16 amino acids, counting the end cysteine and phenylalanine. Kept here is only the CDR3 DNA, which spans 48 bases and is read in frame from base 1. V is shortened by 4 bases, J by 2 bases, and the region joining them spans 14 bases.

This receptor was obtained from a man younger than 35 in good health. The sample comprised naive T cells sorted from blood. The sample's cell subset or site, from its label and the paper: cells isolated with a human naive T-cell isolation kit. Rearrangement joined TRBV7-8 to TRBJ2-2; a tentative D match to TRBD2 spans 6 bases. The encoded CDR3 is CASSSSSALNTGELFF. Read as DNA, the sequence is TGTGCCAGCAGCTCCTCTAGCGCGTTAAACACCGGGGAGCTGTTTTTT.